What follows are 24 T cell receptor beta chains derived from one specimen sequenced in a study of control samples from healthy donors and cancer patients. Assay: immunoSEQ multiplex PCR; the TCRdb copy retains only in-frame clones and omits some. The sample has approximately 170,000 clones, roughly 90% seen once. Sequencing input: blood. The receptors stem from a woman aged 50 to 65 in good health.

This chain joins TRBV28 and TRBJ2-3, with TRBD2 matching over 10 bases. The CDR3 runs to 15 residues. Germline CDR1 and CDR2: MDHEN and SYDVKM. With 4 bases clipped from V and 3 bases from J, the junction kept 4 bases outside the gene matches. As DNA, the CDR3 is TGTGCCAGCAGTTCTTCTAGCGGGAGAACAGATACGCAGTATTTT. Translating it yields CASSSSSGRTDTQYF. Together with reference TRBV28 and TRBJ2-3, the CDR3 gives the full variable domain: DVKVTQSSRYLVKRTGEKVFLECVQDMDHENMFWYRQDPGLGLRLIYFSYDVKMKEKGDIPEGYSVSREKKERFSLILESASTNQTSMYLCASSSSSGRTDTQYFGPGTRLTVL.

The gene calls are TRBV2 and TRBJ1-5, with TRBD1 matching 8 bases. Germline V gene sequence: CDR1 SNHLY, CDR2 FYNNEI. After removal of 6 bases from V and 1 base from J, the junction contained 5 bases not matched to a gene. The CDR3 length is 15 residues. This CDR3 is CASRDRDWSNQPQHF. The CDR3 DNA reads as TGTGCCAGCAGGGACAGGGACTGGAGCAATCAGCCCCAGCATTTT.

This clone was counted a single time. V usage is TRBV27 and J usage is TRBJ1-1; D call uncertain. Looked up from germline, CDR1 is MNHEY and CDR2 is SMNVEV (reference sequence). This CDR3 is built from 15 residues. Trimming shortened V by 6 bases and J by 5 bases, and 19 bases separated the two germline ends. The CDR3 sequence: CASSPDIAVGTEAFF. The DNA for the CDR3 is TGTGCCAGCAGCCCCGATATAGCTGTTGGGACTGAAGCTTTCTTT.

This chain joins TRBV5-5 and TRBJ2-6; D is perhaps TRBD1 (6 bases). V lost 2 bases and J 0 bases, leaving 9 bases between the germline ends. This CDR3 is 16 amino acids long. The germline gives CDR1 SGHKS, CDR2 YYEKEE (reference sequence). The CDR3 region is CASSLTGNSGANVLTF. DNA of the CDR3: TGTGCCAGCAGCTTAACAGGGAACTCTGGGGCCAACGTCCTGACTTTC.

This chain connects TRBV29-1 to TRBJ2-7; D uncertain. CDR1 is SQVTM, CDR2 ANQGSEA, per germline. Trimming cost V 0 bases and J 9 bases, with 21 bases left between them. The CDR3 contains 15 residues. CDR3 coding DNA: TGCAGCGTTGAAGATCTCAGTTTCTCGGGTTGGGGGCAGTACTTC. Translated: CSVEDLSFSGWGQYF.

The chain has TRBV11-2 and TRBJ2-3; 9 bases fit TRBD2. V lost 3 bases and J lost 4; bases outside the gene matches: 11. The CDR3 consists of 17 residues. Germline values: CDR1 SGHAT, CDR2 FQNNGV. DNA for the CDR3: TGTGCCAGCAGCTTTCATTGGAGGCGGGGGGGTGCAGATACGCAGTATTTT. Translated: CASSFHWRRGGADTQYF.

CDR3 sequence (DNA): TGTGCCAGCAGCTTAGACGTCAGCCCCTACAATGAGCAGTTCTTC. Its translation is CASSLDVSPYNEQFF. The chain recombines TRBV7-3 with TRBJ2-1; the D is unclear. Germline CDR1 SGHTA, CDR2 FQGTGA. The CDR3 length is 15 residues. V shed 2 bases and J shed 2 bases, with 10 bases lying between them.

V is TRBV11-2 and J is TRBJ2-5, with 7 bases matching TRBD1. The CDR3 has 15 residues. Germline CDR1 is SGHAT and CDR2 is FQNNGV. The J segment lost 1 base and the V segment lost 4 bases, leaving 6 bases of the junction unmatched. This CDR3 reads CASSYGTAFQETQYF. The DNA of the CDR3 is TGTGCCAGCAGCTACGGGACAGCCTTCCAAGAGACCCAGTACTTC.

The rearrangement links TRBV7-2 to TRBJ2-1; D is undetermined. Germline V CDR1 and CDR2: SGHTA, FQGNSA. CDR3 length equals 11 residues. V lost 3 bases to trimming and J lost 5 bases, with 2 bases between them. DNA for the CDR3: TGTGCCAGCAGCTTCGACAATGAGCAGTTCTTC. As protein: CASSFDNEQFF.

V usage is TRBV5-1 and J usage is TRBJ2-5, with TRBD2 as a possible D gene (6 bases). Trimming removed 1 base at V and 5 bases at J, with 9 bases between. CDR3 size: 13 residues. Germline CDR1 is SGHRS and CDR2 is YFSETQ. CDR3: CASSLRRAETQYF. Written as DNA, the CDR3 is TGCGCCAGCAGCTTGAGGAGGGCGGAGACCCAGTACTTC.

The CDR3, as DNA: TGTGCTGTGGGACGCCCGGCGGGAGTTGCGTACGAGCAGTACTTC. The encoded protein is CAVGRPAGVAYEQYF. This chain uses TRBV6-5 with TRBJ2-7; 7 bases fit TRBD2. This CDR3 region has 15 residues. The V gene's germline CDR1 is MNHEY and CDR2 SVGAGI.

The chain combines TRBV18 with TRBJ2-2; D is undetermined. The CDR3 runs 13 residues. V dropped 5 bases and J dropped 0 bases, with 4 bases sitting between them. Germline V gives CDR1 KGHSH, CDR2 LQKENI. The DNA of the CDR3 is TGTGCCAGCTCATCGGCGAACACCGGGGAGCTGTTTTTT. Its protein is CASSSANTGELFF.

The chain links TRBV6-5 to TRBJ1-5; D ambiguous. Germline values: CDR1 MNHEY, CDR2 SVGAGI. The length of the CDR3 is 13 residues. Trimming pared 2 bases from V and 6 bases from J, leaving 8 bases between. DNA of the CDR3: TGTGCCAGCAGTTACGCCGAAAGTCAGCCCCAGCATTTT. Its protein product is CASSYAESQPQHF.

The chain uses TRBV19 and TRBJ2-2; 12 bases agree with TRBD1. This CDR3 is 15 amino acids long. Germline values: CDR1 LNHDA, CDR2 SQIVND (reference sequence). Germline trimming cut 4 bases from V and 7 bases from J; bases unmatched to any gene: 4. In DNA form, the CDR3 reads TGTGCCAGTAGTAGCGGGACAGGGGGCTTCGGGGAGCTGTTTTTT. This translates into CASSSGTGGFGELFF.

The table lists this clone with a few counts. The J gene is TRBJ1-4, the V gene TRBV6-5; D possibly corresponds to TRBD1 (5 bases). The germline V gene has CDR1 MNHEY and CDR2 SVGAGI. V lost 6 bases, J lost 8 bases, and 19 bases lay in between. The CDR3 totals 15 residues. The CDR3 DNA reads as TGTGCCAGCAGGCCGACGGAGAGGGGTAGGGAAAAACTGTTTTTT. It yields the protein CASRPTERGREKLFF.

V and J are TRBV15 and TRBJ1-3; D call uncertain. Germline loops: CDR1 LNHNV, CDR2 YYDKDF (reference sequence). Trimming pared 5 bases from V and 4 bases from J, leaving 15 bases between. The CDR3 length is 15 residues. CDR3 region: CATSGLTGYGNTIYF. CDR3 bases: TGTGCCACCAGCGGACTGACGGGGTACGGAAACACCATATATTTT.

The V and J genes are TRBV3-1 (or the pseudogene TRBV3-2) and TRBJ2-3; no clear D gene. V lost 1 base to trimming and J lost 7 bases, with 6 bases between them. CDR1 and CDR2 from the germline V gene are LGHDT and YNNKEL (reference sequence). The CDR3 has 12 amino acids. CDR3 protein: CASSQAVHTQYF. The CDR3 nucleotides read TGTGCCAGCAGCCAAGCGGTACATACGCAGTATTTT.

The rearrangement joins TRBV7-2 to TRBJ1-2; D ambiguous. V lost 1 base and J 5 bases, leaving 14 bases between the germline ends. This CDR3 spans 15 amino acids. Germline CDR1 reads SGHTA; CDR2 reads FQGNSA. CDR3 DNA sequence: TGTGCCAGCAGCTTAGTTCAGAGGAGTAATTATGGCTACACCTTC. It is translated as CASSLVQRSNYGYTF. Combining the CDR3 with reference TRBV7-2 and TRBJ1-2 gives the whole variable domain GAGVSQSPSNKVTEKGKDVELRCDPISGHTALYWYRQSLGQGLEFLIYFQGNSAPDKSGLPSDRFSAERTGGSVSTLTIQRTQQEDSAVYLCASSLVQRSNYGYTFGSGTRLTVV.

J is TRBJ1-3 and V is TRBV3-1 (or the pseudogene TRBV3-2); D ambiguous. The germline gives CDR1 LGHDT, CDR2 YNNKEL (reference sequence). V lost 7 bases to trimming and J lost 0 bases, with 7 bases between them. The CDR3 has 13 amino acids. The CDR3 protein is CASTWDSGNTIYF. The CDR3 region has the DNA TGTGCCAGCACCTGGGACTCTGGAAACACCATATATTTT.

The chain links TRBV5-6 to TRBJ2-1, with D possibly being TRBD1 (5 bases). CDR3 length: 16 residues. CDR1 is SGHDT, CDR2 YYEEEE, per germline. V shed 0 bases and J shed 6 bases, with 16 bases lying between them. The CDR3 DNA reads TGTGCCAGCAGCTTGGTGCTGGACACCGACCCCAATGAGCAGTTCTTC. It translates to CASSLVLDTDPNEQFF.

The chain combines TRBV15 with TRBJ2-5, with TRBD2 matching over 8 bases. The germline V gene has CDR1 LNHNV and CDR2 YYDKDF (reference sequence). This CDR3 is 17 amino acids long. V shed 4 bases and J 2 bases; nucleotides not matched to a gene: 12. The CDR3 DNA follows: TGTGCCACCAGCAACAGGCCGGGACTAGGGGGACAAGAGACCCAGTACTTC. It specifies CATSNRPGLGGQETQYF.

This clone was observed a single time. A junction boundary mismatches the germline segment, possibly from a read error. The chain uses TRBV28 and TRBJ2-7; TRBD2 matches 8 bases. CDR3 size: 13 residues. The germline gives CDR1 MDHEN, CDR2 SYDVKM. CDR3 coding DNA: TGTACCAGCAATAGCGGGGTCCTCTACGAGCAGTACTTC. Its translation is CTSNSGVLYEQYF. The full variable domain, in which reference TRBV28 and TRBJ2-7 provide the parts outside the CDR3, is DVKVTQSSRYLVKRTGEKVFLECVQDMDHENMFWYRQDPGLGLRLIYFSYDVKMKEKGDIPEGYSVSREKKERFSLILESASTNQTSMYLCTSNSGVLYEQYFGPGTRLTVT.

This clone was recorded only once. This chain's CDR3 is CASGNLANSPLHF. CDR3 in DNA: TGTGCCAGCGGGAACCTGGCGAATTCACCCCTCCACTTT. V usage is TRBV6-5 and J usage is TRBJ1-6; D remains ambiguous. V was clipped by 8 bases and J by 7 bases, with 12 bases between them. The CDR3 runs to 13 residues. The V gene's germline CDR1 is MNHEY and CDR2 SVGAGI.

The gene calls are TRBV10-3 and TRBJ1-5, with D possibly matching TRBD1 (5 bases). CDR1 and CDR2 from the germline V gene are ENHRY and SYGVKD. The CDR3 spans 15 residues. V dropped 3 bases and J dropped 6 bases, with 15 bases sitting between them. The chain's CDR3 is CAISDRDGSSQPQHF. CDR3 sequence (DNA): TGTGCCATCAGTGACAGGGACGGATCCAGTCAGCCCCAGCATTTT.